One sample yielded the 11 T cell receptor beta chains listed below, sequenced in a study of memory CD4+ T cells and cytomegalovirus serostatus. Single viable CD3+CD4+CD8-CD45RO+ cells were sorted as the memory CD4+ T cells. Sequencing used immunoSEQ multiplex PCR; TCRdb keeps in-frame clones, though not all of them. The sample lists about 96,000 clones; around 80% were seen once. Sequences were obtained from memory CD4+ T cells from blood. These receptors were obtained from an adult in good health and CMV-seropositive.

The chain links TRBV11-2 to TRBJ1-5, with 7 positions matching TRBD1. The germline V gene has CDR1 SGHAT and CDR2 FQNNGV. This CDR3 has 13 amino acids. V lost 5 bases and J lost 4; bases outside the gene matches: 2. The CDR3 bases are TGTGCCAGCAGCCAGGACAGGAATCAGCCCCAGCATTTT. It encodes CASSQDRNQPQHF.

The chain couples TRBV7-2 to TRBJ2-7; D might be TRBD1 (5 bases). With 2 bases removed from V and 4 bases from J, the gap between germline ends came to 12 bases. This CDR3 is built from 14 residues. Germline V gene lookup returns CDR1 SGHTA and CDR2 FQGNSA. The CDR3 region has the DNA TGTGCCAGCAGCTTAATGCAGGGTTCTTACGAGCAGTACTTC. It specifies CASSLMQGSYEQYF.

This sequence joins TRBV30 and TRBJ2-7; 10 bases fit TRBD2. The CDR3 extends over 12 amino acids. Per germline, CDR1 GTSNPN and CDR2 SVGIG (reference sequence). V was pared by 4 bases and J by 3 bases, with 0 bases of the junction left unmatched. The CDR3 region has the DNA TGTGCCTGGACTAGCGGGAGCTACGAGCAGTACTTC. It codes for CAWTSGSYEQYF.

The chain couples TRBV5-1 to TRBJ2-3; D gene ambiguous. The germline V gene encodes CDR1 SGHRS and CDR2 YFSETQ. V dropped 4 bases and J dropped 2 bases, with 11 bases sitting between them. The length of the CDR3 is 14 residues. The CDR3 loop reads CASSPASYTDTQYF. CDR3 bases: TGCGCCAGCAGCCCAGCGAGCTACACAGATACGCAGTATTTT.

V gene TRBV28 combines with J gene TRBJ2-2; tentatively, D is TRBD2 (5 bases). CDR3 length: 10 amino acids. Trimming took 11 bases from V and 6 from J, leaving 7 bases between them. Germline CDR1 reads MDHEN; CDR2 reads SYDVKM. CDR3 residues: CAPGAGELFF. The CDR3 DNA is TGTGCCCCCGGGGCCGGGGAGCTGTTTTTT.

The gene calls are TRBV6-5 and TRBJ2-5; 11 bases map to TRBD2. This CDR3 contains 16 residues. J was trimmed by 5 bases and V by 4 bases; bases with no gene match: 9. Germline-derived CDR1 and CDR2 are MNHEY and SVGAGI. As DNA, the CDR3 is TGTGCCAGCAGTTCCTCCTTACTAGCGGGAGCTGAGACCCAGTACTTC. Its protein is CASSSSLLAGAETQYF.

In DNA, the CDR3 is TGTGCCAGCAGCCAACAGGGGGCCGATGAGACCCAGTACTTC. It translates to CASSQQGADETQYF. The gene calls are TRBV5-4 and TRBJ2-5; 9 positions agree with TRBD1. J lost 5 bases, V lost 4 bases, and 6 bases had no gene match. The germline V gene encodes CDR1 SGHNT and CDR2 YYREEE (reference sequence). The CDR3 is 14 residues long.

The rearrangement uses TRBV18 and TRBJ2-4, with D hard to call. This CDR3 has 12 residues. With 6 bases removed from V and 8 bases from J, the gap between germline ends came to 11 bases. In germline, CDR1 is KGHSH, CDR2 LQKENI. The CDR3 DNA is TGTGCCAGCTCCCTCCTCGCAGACATTCAGTACTTC. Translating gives CASSLLADIQYF.

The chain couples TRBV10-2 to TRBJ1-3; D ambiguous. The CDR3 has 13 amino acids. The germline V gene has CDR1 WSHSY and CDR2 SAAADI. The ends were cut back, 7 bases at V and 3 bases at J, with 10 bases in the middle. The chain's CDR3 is CASKRTDGNTIYF. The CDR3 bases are TGCGCCAGCAAACGGACGGATGGAAACACCATATATTTT.

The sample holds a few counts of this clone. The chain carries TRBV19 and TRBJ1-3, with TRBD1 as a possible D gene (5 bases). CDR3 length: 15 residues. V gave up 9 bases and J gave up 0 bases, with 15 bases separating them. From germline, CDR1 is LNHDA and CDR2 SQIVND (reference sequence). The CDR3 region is CASGGTDYSGNTIYF. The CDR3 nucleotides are TGTGCCAGCGGCGGGACGGACTACTCTGGAAACACCATATATTTT.

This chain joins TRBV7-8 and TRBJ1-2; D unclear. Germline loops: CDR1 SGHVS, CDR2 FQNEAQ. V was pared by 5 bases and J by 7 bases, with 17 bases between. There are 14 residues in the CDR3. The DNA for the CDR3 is TGTGCCAGCAGCCCGTATACCGCGGGTACTGGCTACACCTTC. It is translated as CASSPYTAGTGYTF.